The 5 T cell receptor beta chains presented below share a single source sample, sequenced in a study of CD8+CD57+ T cells in acquired aplastic anemia. Genomic DNA was employed as the template in profiling TCR beta VDJ and CDR3. TCRdb fed the reads into MiXCR, producing one record per CDR3 protein. In the table there are about 180,000 distinct CDR3 sequences, less than 65% of which are singletons. By flow cytometry, patients selected for sequencing had shown an expansion of CD8+CD57+ cells. Sequencing used sorted CD4+, CD8+, or CD8+CD57+ T cells (not recorded which) from PBMCs. These receptors all stem from a human donor with aplastic anemia.

This clonotype was seen repeatedly, ten times or more. The V call is TRBV19, the J call TRBJ1-1; D is unclear. This CDR3 spans 12 amino acids. V was pared by 7 bases and J by 2 bases, with 8 bases between. Germline V gives CDR1 LNHDA, CDR2 SQIVND (reference sequence). This CDR3 reads CASKIGNTEAFF. The CDR3, as DNA: TGTGCCAGTAAGATCGGAAACACTGAAGCTTTCTTT.

This clonotype came up once. This sequence joins TRBV24-1 and TRBJ2-7; D is possibly TRBD1 (5 bases). The V gene's germline CDR1 is KGHDR and CDR2 SFDVKD. The V and J ends lost 7 bases and 7 bases respectively, with 10 bases between them. The CDR3 contains 11 residues. In DNA, the CDR3 is TGTGCCACCAGCTCAAAGGGGGAGCAGTACTTC. This codes for CATSSKGEQYF.

This clonotype has a single count. V gene TRBV29-1 combines with J gene TRBJ1-5, with unresolved D. The CDR3 totals 13 residues. Germline CDR1 reads SQVTM; CDR2 reads ANQGSEA. Trimming left V 6 bases short and J 6 bases short, with 15 bases between. CDR3 DNA sequence: TGCAGCGTGGGAGACGGAGCATTTCAGCCCCAGCATTTT. It yields the protein CSVGDGAFQPQHF.

The sample holds many counts of this clonotype. The chain has TRBV20-1 and TRBJ2-4; D ambiguous. This CDR3 spans 15 amino acids. CDR1 is DFQATT and CDR2 is SNEGSKA in the germline V gene (reference sequence). V was shortened by 0 bases and J by 7 bases, with 16 bases between the two germline ends. CDR3 nucleotide sequence: TGCAGTGCTAGAGACCTCTTGGACCGGTCGAACATTCAGTACTTC. Its protein is CSARDLLDRSNIQYF.

J is TRBJ2-1 and V is TRBV25-1; D ambiguous. The CDR3 extends over 13 amino acids. The germline gives CDR1 MGHDK, CDR2 SYGVNS. V shed 5 bases and J shed 5 bases, with 10 bases lying between them. The CDR3 region has the DNA TGTGCCAGCAGTTTAGTCTCGGACAATGAGCAGTTCTTC. Its protein product is CASSLVSDNEQFF.